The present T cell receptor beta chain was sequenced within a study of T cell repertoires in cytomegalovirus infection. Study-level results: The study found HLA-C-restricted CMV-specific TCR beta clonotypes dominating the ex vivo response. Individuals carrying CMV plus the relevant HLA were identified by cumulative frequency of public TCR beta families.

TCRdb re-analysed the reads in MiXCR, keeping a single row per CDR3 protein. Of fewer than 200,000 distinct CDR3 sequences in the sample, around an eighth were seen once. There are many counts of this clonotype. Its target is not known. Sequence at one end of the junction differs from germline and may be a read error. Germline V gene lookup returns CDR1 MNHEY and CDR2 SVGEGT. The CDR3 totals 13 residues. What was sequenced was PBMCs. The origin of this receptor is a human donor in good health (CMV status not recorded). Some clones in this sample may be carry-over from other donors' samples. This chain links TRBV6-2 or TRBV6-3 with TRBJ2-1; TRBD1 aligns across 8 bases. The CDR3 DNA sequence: TGTGCCAGCAGTTACCTCATAGGGACAGGTAACGTCTTC. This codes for CASSYLIGTGNVF.